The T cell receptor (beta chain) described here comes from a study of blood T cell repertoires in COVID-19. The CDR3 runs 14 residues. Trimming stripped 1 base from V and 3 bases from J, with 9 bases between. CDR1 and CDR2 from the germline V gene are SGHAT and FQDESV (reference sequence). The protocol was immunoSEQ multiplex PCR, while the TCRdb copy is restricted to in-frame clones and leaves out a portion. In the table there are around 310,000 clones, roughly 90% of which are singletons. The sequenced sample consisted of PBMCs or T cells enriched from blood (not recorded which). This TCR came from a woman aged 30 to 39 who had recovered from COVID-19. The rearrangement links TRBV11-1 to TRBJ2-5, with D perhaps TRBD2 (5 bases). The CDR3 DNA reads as TGTGCCAGCAGCTTAGGCGCGGGCGAAGAGACCCAGTACTTC. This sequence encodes CASSLGAGEETQYF.